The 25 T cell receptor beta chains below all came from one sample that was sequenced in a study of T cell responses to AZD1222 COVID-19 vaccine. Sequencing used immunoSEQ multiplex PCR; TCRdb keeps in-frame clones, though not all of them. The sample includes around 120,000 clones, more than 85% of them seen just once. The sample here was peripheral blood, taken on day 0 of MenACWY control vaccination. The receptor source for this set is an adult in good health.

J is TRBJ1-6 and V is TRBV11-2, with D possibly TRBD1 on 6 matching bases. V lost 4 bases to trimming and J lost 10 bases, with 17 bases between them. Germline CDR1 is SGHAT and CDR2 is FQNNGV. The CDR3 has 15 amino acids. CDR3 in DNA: TGTGCCAGCAGCTCTCGGACAGTCCCAGGCTCACCCCTCCACTTT. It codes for CASSSRTVPGSPLHF.

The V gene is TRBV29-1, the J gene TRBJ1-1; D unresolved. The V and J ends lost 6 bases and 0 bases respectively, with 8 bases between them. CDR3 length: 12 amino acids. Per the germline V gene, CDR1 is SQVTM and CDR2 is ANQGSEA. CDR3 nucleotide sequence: TGCAGCGTGATTTTACTGAACACTGAAGCTTTCTTT. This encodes CSVILLNTEAFF.

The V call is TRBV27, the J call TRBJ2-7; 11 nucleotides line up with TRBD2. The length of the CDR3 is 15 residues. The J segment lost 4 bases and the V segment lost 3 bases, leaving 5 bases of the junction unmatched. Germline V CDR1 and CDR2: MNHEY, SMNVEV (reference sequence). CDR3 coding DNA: TGTGCCAGCAGTTTCTCCGGGACTAGCGGATACGAGCAGTACTTC. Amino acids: CASSFSGTSGYEQYF.

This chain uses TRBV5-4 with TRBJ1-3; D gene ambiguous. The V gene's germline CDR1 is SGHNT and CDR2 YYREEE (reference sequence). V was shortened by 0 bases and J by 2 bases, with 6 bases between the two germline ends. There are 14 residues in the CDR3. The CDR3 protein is CASSLVGTGNTIYF. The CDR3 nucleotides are TGTGCCAGCAGCTTGGTGGGGACTGGAAACACCATATATTTT. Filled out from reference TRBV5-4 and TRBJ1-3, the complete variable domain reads ETGVTQSPTHLIKTRGQQVTLRCSSQSGHNTVSWYQQALGQGPQFIFQYYREEENGRGNFPPRFSGLQFPNYSSELNVNALELDDSALYLCASSLVGTGNTIYFGEGSWLTVV.

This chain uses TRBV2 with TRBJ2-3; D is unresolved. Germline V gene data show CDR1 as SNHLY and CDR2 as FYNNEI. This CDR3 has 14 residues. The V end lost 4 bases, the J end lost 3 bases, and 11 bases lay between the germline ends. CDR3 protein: CASSGSGSTDTQYF. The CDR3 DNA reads TGTGCCAGCAGTGGCTCCGGGTCTACAGATACGCAGTATTTT. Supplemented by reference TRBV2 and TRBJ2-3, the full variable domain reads EPEVTQTPSHQVTQMGQEVILRCVPISNHLYFYWYRQILGQKVEFLVSFYNNEISEKSEIFDDQFSVERPDGSNFTLKIRSTKLEDSAMYFCASSGSGSTDTQYFGPGTRLTVL.

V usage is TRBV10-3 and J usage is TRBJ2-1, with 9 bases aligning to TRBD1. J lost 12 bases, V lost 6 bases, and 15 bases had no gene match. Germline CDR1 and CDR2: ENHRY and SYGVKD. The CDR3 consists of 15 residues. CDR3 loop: CAISATGTGQRGQFF. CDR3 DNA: TGTGCCATCAGCGCAACCGGGACAGGGCAAAGGGGGCAGTTCTTC.

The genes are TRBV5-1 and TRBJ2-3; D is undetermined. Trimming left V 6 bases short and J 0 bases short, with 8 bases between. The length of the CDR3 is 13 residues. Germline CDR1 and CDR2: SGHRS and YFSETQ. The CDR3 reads CASTRGSTDTQYF. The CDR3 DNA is TGCGCCAGCACCCGTGGGAGCACAGATACGCAGTATTTT.

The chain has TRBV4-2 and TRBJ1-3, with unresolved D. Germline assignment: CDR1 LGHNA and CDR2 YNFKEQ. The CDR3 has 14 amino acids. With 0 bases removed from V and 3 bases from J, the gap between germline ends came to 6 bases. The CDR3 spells CASSQDDIGNTIYF. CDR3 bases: TGTGCCAGCAGCCAAGACGATATTGGAAACACCATATATTTT.

The CDR3 DNA sequence: TGTGCCAGCAGTTCGGGGACTAACTATGGCTACACCTTC. Amino acids: CASSSGTNYGYTF. The chain joins TRBV6-5 to TRBJ1-2; the D is unclear. This CDR3 contains 13 residues. Germline CDR1 reads MNHEY; CDR2 reads SVGAGI. V gave up 4 bases and J gave up 0 bases, with 6 bases separating them.

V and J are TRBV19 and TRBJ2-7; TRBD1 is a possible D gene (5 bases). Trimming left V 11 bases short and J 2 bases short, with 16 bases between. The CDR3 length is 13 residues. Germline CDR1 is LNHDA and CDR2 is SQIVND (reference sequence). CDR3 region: CAVGRDSTYEQYF. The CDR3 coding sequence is TGTGCCGTGGGCAGGGATTCCACCTACGAGCAGTACTTC. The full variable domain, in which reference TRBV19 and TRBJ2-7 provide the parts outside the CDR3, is DGGITQSPKYLFRKEGQNVTLSCEQNLNHDAMYWYRQDPGQGLRLIYYSQIVNDFQKGDIAEGYSVSREKKESFPLTVTSAQKNPTAFYLCAVGRDSTYEQYFGPGTRLTVT.

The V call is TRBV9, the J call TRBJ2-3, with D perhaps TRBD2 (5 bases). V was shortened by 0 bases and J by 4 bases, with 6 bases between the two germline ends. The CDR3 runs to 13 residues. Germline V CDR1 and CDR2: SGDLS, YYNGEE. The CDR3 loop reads CASSVGRADTQYF. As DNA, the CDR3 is TGTGCCAGCAGCGTAGGGCGGGCAGATACGCAGTATTTT.

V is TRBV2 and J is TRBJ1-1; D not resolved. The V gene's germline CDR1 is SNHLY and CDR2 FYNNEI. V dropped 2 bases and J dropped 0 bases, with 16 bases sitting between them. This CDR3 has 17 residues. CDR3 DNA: TGTGCCAGCAGTGAAAGCTACCCATTGAAGATGAACACTGAAGCTTTCTTT. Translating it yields CASSESYPLKMNTEAFF.

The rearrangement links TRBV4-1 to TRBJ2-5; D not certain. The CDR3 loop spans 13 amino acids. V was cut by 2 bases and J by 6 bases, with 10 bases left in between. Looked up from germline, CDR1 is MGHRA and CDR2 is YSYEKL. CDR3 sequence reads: CASSQFLGQTQYF. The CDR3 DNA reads TGCGCCAGCAGCCAATTCCTTGGCCAGACCCAGTACTTC.

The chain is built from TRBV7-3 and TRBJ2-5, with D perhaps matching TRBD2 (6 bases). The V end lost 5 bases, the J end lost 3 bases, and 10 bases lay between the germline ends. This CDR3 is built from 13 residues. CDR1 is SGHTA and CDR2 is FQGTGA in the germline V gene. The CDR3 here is CASSQVAEETQYF. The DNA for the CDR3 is TGTGCCAGCAGCCAAGTAGCGGAAGAGACCCAGTACTTC.

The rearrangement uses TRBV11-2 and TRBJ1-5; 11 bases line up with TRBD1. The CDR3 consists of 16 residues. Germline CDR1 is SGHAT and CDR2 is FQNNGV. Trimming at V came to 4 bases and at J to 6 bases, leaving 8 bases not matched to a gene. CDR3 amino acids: CASSSWTGGSVQPQHF. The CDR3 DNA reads TGTGCCAGCAGCTCTTGGACAGGGGGCTCAGTTCAGCCCCAGCATTTT.

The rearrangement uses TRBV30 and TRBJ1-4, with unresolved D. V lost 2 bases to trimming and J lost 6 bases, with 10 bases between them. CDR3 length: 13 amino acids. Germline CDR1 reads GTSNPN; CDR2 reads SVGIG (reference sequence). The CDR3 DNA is TGTGCCTGGAGTCCACTGCCGGATGAAAAACTGTTTTTT. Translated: CAWSPLPDEKLFF.

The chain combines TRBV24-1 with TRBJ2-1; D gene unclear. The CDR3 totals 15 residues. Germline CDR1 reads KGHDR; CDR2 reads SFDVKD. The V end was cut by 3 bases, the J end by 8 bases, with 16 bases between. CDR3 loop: CATSDVLVGSDEQFF. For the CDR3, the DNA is TGTGCCACCAGTGATGTGCTAGTGGGGTCCGATGAGCAGTTCTTC.

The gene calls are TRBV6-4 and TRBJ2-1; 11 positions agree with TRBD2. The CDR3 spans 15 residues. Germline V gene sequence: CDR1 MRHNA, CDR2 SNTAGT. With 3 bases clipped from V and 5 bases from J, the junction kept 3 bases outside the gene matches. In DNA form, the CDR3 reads TGTGCCAGCAGTGAACTAGCGGGAGTGCACAATGAGCAGTTCTTC. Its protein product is CASSELAGVHNEQFF.

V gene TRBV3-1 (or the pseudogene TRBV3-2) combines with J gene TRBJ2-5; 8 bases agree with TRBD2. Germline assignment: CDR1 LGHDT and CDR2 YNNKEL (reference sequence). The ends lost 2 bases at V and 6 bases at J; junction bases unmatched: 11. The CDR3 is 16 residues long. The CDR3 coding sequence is TGTGCCAGCAGCCAAAACCAGCGGGAGTTTGATAAGACCCAGTACTTC. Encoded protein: CASSQNQREFDKTQYF.

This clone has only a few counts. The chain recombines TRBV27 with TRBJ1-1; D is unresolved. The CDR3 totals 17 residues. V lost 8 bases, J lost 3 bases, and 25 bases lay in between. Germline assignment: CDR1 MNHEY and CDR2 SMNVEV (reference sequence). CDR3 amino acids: CASGFSIGKSAHTEAFF. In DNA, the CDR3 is TGTGCCAGCGGATTCAGCATTGGGAAATCCGCACACACTGAAGCTTTCTTT.

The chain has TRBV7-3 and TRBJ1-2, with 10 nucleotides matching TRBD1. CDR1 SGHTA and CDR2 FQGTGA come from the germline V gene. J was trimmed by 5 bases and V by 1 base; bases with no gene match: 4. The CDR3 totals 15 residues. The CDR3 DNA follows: TGTGCCAGCAGCTTAAGAGAGGGACAGGGGTATGGCTACACCTTC. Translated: CASSLREGQGYGYTF.

As DNA, the CDR3 is TGTGCCAGCAGCTTGGCGACCGCAACAGATACGCAGTATTTT. This codes for CASSLATATDTQYF. The chain uses TRBV5-4 and TRBJ2-3, with D uncertain. Trimming took off 0 bases at V and 3 bases at J, with 8 bases between the two ends. Germline V gives CDR1 SGHNT, CDR2 YYREEE (reference sequence). CDR3 size: 14 residues.

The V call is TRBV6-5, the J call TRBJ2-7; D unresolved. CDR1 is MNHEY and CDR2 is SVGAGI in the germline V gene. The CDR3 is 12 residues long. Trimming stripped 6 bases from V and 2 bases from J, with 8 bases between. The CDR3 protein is CASRHYPYEQYF. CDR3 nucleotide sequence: TGTGCCAGCAGGCACTACCCCTACGAGCAGTACTTC.

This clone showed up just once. This CDR3 is CASSPGQGGSQPQHF. CDR3 coding DNA: TGTGCCAGCAGCCCAGGACAGGGTGGAAGTCAGCCCCAGCATTTT. The rearrangement joins TRBV6-5 to TRBJ1-5, with TRBD1 matching 8 bases. Trimming at V came to 6 bases and at J to 6 bases, leaving 10 bases not matched to a gene. There are 15 residues in the CDR3. Germline loops: CDR1 MNHEY, CDR2 SVGAGI.

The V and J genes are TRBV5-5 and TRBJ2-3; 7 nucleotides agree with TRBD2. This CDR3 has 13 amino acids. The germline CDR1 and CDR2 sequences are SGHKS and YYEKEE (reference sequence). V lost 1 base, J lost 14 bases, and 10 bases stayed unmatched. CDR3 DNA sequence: TGTGCCAGCAGCTTGTCGGGACTATCGATGCCGTATTTT. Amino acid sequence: CASSLSGLSMPYF.